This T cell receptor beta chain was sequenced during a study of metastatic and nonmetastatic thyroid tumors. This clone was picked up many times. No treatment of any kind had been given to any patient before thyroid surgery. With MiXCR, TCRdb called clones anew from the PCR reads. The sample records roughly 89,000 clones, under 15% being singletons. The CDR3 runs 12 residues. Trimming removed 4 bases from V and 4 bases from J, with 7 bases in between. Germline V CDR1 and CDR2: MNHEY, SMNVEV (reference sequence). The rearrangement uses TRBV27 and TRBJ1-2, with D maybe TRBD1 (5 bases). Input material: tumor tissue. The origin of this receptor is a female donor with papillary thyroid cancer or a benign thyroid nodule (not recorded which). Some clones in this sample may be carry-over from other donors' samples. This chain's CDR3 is CASSSGLYGYTF. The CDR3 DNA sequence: TGTGCCAGCAGTTCGGGACTCTATGGCTACACCTTC.